These 28 T cell receptor beta chains were all obtained from the same sample, sequenced in a study of control samples from healthy donors and cancer patients. Clones were read by immunoSEQ multiplex PCR, and TCRdb kept only the in-frame ones, dropping some. The sample holds 150,000 to 200,000 clones; about 90% are singletons and the top ten take over 1.5%. The sequenced sample was blood. The receptors were sampled from a young man in good health.

The V and J genes are TRBV6-2 or TRBV6-3 and TRBJ2-2; 11 positions match TRBD2. CDR1 MNHEY and CDR2 SVGEGT come from the germline V gene. The CDR3 runs to 17 residues. Losses at the gene ends were 0 bases for V and 0 bases for J; bases not matched to a gene: 0. The CDR3 nucleotides are TGTGCCAGCAGTTACTCGGGACTAGCGGCGAACACCGGGGAGCTGTTTTTT. As protein: CASSYSGLAANTGELFF.

Points on this clone: Other DNA sequences in the sample encode the same CDR3. The chain couples TRBV11-2 to TRBJ2-1, with D possibly matching TRBD2 (6 bases). V was shortened by 1 base and J by 3 bases, with 10 bases between the two germline ends. Germline V gene lookup returns CDR1 SGHAT and CDR2 FQNNGV. This CDR3 region has 15 residues. CDR3 sequence: CASSLVGGNYNEQFF. As DNA, the CDR3 is TGTGCCAGCAGCTTAGTTGGGGGGAACTACAATGAGCAGTTCTTC.

The rearrangement joins TRBV7-3 to TRBJ2-3, with TRBD1 identical over 9 bases. The CDR3 extends over 15 amino acids. Germline V CDR1 and CDR2: SGHTA, FQGTGA. Losses at the gene ends were 4 bases for V and 4 bases for J; bases not matched to a gene: 6. The CDR3 coding sequence is TGTGCCAGCAGCTCGACAGGGGGAGGTGCAGATACGCAGTATTTT. This sequence encodes CASSSTGGGADTQYF.

The J gene is TRBJ2-3, the V gene TRBV15; D possibly corresponds to TRBD1 (5 bases). V was pared by 1 base and J by 4 bases, with 9 bases between. Germline V gives CDR1 LNHNV, CDR2 YYDKDF (reference sequence). This CDR3 is built from 14 residues. CDR3 sequence reads: CATSRAGHSDTQYF. CDR3 in DNA: TGTGCCACCAGCAGAGCAGGGCACTCAGATACGCAGTATTTT. The variable domain in full, completed from reference TRBV15 and TRBJ2-3, reads DAMVIQNPRYQVTQFGKPVTLSCSQTLNHNVMYWYQQKSSQAPKLLFHYYDKDFNNEADTPDNFQSRRPNTSFCFLDIRSPGLGDTAMYLCATSRAGHSDTQYFGPGTRLTVL.

The chain uses TRBV11-2 and TRBJ1-5; D is unclear. The V gene lost 4 bases and the J gene lost 5 bases, with 12 bases spanning the gap. Per germline, CDR1 SGHAT and CDR2 FQNNGV. The CDR3 contains 14 residues. The CDR3 DNA sequence: TGTGCCAGCAGCTCAGAACCAGCTTATCAGCCCCAGCATTTT. Its protein is CASSSEPAYQPQHF. Complete variable domain (other parts from reference TRBV11-2 and TRBJ1-5): EAGVAQSPRYKIIEKRQSVAFWCNPISGHATLYWYQQILGQGPKLLIQFQNNGVVDDSQLPKDRFSAERLKGVDSTLKIQPAKLEDSAVYLCASSSEPAYQPQHFGDGTRLSIL.

The chain recombines TRBV18 with TRBJ2-7, with D perhaps being TRBD1 or TRBD2 (6 bases each). This CDR3 spans 14 amino acids. Germline V gene sequence: CDR1 KGHSH, CDR2 LQKENI. The germline V and J ends were trimmed by 2 bases and 0 bases, with 8 bases remaining between them. The CDR3 DNA follows: TGTGCCAGCTCACCAGGGGGGCCCTCCTACGAGCAGTACTTC. Translation gives CASSPGGPSYEQYF.

The rearrangement joins TRBV28 to TRBJ2-5; 7 bases align to TRBD1. The CDR3 sequence is 14 residues long. V dropped 6 bases and J dropped 2; count of bases not matched to a gene: 6. Germline assignment: CDR1 MDHEN and CDR2 SYDVKM. DNA of the CDR3: TGTGCCAGCAGCCCGAGACAGGGACAAGAGACCCAGTACTTC. Translating gives CASSPRQGQETQYF.

This rearrangement joins TRBV19 to TRBJ2-7; D could derive from TRBD1 or TRBD2 (5 bases each). In germline, CDR1 is LNHDA, CDR2 SQIVND (reference sequence). This CDR3 has 15 amino acids. Trimming took 7 bases from V and 2 from J, leaving 18 bases between them. The CDR3 region has the DNA TGTGCCAGTAAGAGGGGTAAAGGGGTAACCTACGAGCAGTACTTC. Translation: CASKRGKGVTYEQYF.

The chain combines TRBV4-1 with TRBJ2-5; TRBD2 aligns across 14 bases. The CDR3 runs to 16 residues. Trimming at V came to 0 bases and at J to 7 bases, leaving 4 bases not matched to a gene. CDR1 and CDR2 (germline): MGHRA, YSYEKL. CDR3 region: CASSQEGTSGGATQYF. DNA of the CDR3: TGCGCCAGCAGCCAAGAAGGGACTAGCGGGGGAGCGACCCAGTACTTC.

This rearrangement joins TRBV4-3 to TRBJ1-2; TRBD1 matches at 7 bases. The CDR3 totals 15 residues. The V gene's germline CDR1 is LGHNA and CDR2 YSLEER. V trimming: 4 bases; J trimming: 2 bases; junction bases outside the gene matches: 7. The CDR3 DNA reads as TGCGCCAGCAGCCCTCGATGGACAGGAAACTATGGCTACACCTTC. The encoded protein is CASSPRWTGNYGYTF.

The CDR3 nucleotides read TGTGCCAGCAGCCTTAGCACAGATACGCAGTATTTT. It is translated as CASSLSTDTQYF. The J gene is TRBJ2-3, the V gene TRBV7-2; unclear D gene. CDR3 size: 12 residues. Germline V gives CDR1 SGHTA, CDR2 FQGNSA. Deletions cut 5 bases from V and 0 bases from J, with 3 bases between.

By share, this clone counts as medium-sized (0.01 to 0.1%). Other DNA sequences in the same sample also yield this CDR3. The chain joins TRBV27 to TRBJ1-6; no clear D gene. The CDR3 consists of 15 residues. Deletions cut 6 bases from V and 0 bases from J, with 9 bases between. Germline V gene data show CDR1 as MNHEY and CDR2 as SMNVEV (reference sequence). CDR3 bases: TGTGCCAGCAGATTCGCTAGCTCCTATAATTCACCCCTCCACTTT. It encodes CASRFASSYNSPLHF.

The J gene is TRBJ1-2, the V gene TRBV9; 8 bases map to TRBD1. This CDR3 is 13 amino acids long. The trim removed 9 bases at V and 3 bases at J, leaving 7 bases unmatched. CDR1 is SGDLS, CDR2 YYNGEE, per germline. The CDR3 nucleotides are TGTGCCACGACAGGGGCCAACGACTATGGCTACACCTTC. This codes for CATTGANDYGYTF.

J is TRBJ2-7 and V is TRBV14; maybe TRBD1 (6 bases). V shed 1 base and J shed 3 bases, with 16 bases lying between them. This CDR3 contains 16 residues. Germline CDR1 reads SGHDN; CDR2 reads FVKESK. The CDR3, as DNA: TGTGCCAGCAGCCAAGCAGGGACAAGGTTATACTACGAGCAGTACTTC. This codes for CASSQAGTRLYYEQYF. The full variable domain, completed using reference TRBV14 and TRBJ2-7, is EAGVTQFPSHSVIEKGQTVTLRCDPISGHDNLYWYRRVMGKEIKFLLHFVKESKQDESGMPNNRFLAERTGGTYSTLKVQPAELEDSGVYFCASSQAGTRLYYEQYFGPGTRLTVT.

The chain joins TRBV9 to TRBJ1-2; TRBD1 matches 8 bases. V was pared by 3 bases and J by 1 base, with 8 bases of the junction left unmatched. The CDR3 sequence is 16 residues long. The germline V gene has CDR1 SGDLS and CDR2 YYNGEE. The CDR3 coding sequence is TGTGCCAGCAGCGATTCGACAGGGGCGGGTAACTATGGCTACACCTTC. Translating gives CASSDSTGAGNYGYTF. Complete variable domain (other parts from reference TRBV9 and TRBJ1-2): DSGVTQTPKHLITATGQRVTLRCSPRSGDLSVYWYQQSLDQGLQFLIQYYNGEERAKGNILERFSAQQFPDLHSELNLSSLELGDSALYFCASSDSTGAGNYGYTFGSGTRLTVV.

The CDR3 coding sequence is TGCGCCAGCAGTTACAATGAACGGGGAGAAAATGAAAAACTGTTTTTT. Translation gives CASSYNERGENEKLFF. The chain links TRBV5-1 to TRBJ1-4, with D unclear. The CDR3 length is 16 residues. Trimming took off 5 bases at V and 5 bases at J, with 19 bases between the two ends. Germline V lookup: CDR1 SGHRS, CDR2 YFSETQ.

The chain carries TRBV25-1 and TRBJ2-7; tentative D call: TRBD2 (6 bases). Trimming left V 1 base short and J 0 bases short, with 10 bases between. There are 15 residues in the CDR3. The germline gives CDR1 MGHDK, CDR2 SYGVNS. The chain's CDR3 is CASSELKGGSYEQYF. Here the CDR3 DNA reads TGTGCCAGCAGTGAATTGAAGGGAGGCTCCTACGAGCAGTACTTC.

This chain connects TRBV5-6 to TRBJ2-3; D might be TRBD2 (7 bases). Trimming shortened V by 6 bases and J by 0 bases, and 17 bases separated the two germline ends. Germline loops: CDR1 SGHDT, CDR2 YYEEEE. This CDR3 has 16 residues. The CDR3 DNA sequence: TGTGCCAGCACGGCGGGGGCCTCTCCTAGCACAGATACGCAGTATTTT. Its translation is CASTAGASPSTDTQYF.

The rearrangement uses TRBV7-8 and TRBJ2-7; D call uncertain. This CDR3 has 13 amino acids. Between the trimmed V and J ends, which lost 5 bases and 2 bases, there was a span of 10 bases. From germline, CDR1 is SGHVS and CDR2 FQNEAQ. The CDR3 region has the DNA TGTGCCAGCAGCCAGACTGTCGCCTACGAGCAGTACTTC. It yields the protein CASSQTVAYEQYF.

J is TRBJ2-5 and V is TRBV7-9, with unresolved D. V was clipped by 6 bases and J by 4 bases, with 9 bases between them. Germline V gene sequence: CDR1 SEHNR, CDR2 FQNEAQ (reference sequence). This CDR3 region has 12 residues. In DNA, the CDR3 is TGTGCCAGCAGTTCAACACCAGAGACCCAGTACTTC. Amino acid sequence: CASSSTPETQYF.

The chain has TRBV19 and TRBJ2-1; 10 bases match TRBD2. J gave up 5 bases and V 6 bases, and 7 bases lay outside the gene matches. The CDR3 is made up of 15 amino acids. Germline CDR1 is LNHDA and CDR2 is SQIVND (reference sequence). CDR3 in amino acids: CASRALAGGDNEQFF. The CDR3 DNA is TGTGCCAGTAGGGCCTTAGCGGGGGGCGACAATGAGCAGTTCTTC.

The table lists this clone with a count of one. The gene calls are TRBV5-6 and TRBJ2-3; D possibly corresponds to TRBD1 (5 bases). This CDR3 region has 12 residues. Germline V gene lookup returns CDR1 SGHDT and CDR2 YYEEEE. With 6 bases removed from V and 5 bases from J, the gap between germline ends came to 10 bases. The CDR3 coding sequence is TGTGCCAGCACCCTAACAGGAGATACGCAGTATTTT. Protein product: CASTLTGDTQYF.

The chain carries TRBV5-1 and TRBJ1-1, with D possibly matching TRBD1 (6 bases). The CDR3 runs to 13 residues. Trimming removed 0 bases from V and 4 bases from J, with 7 bases in between. Germline CDR1 is SGHRS and CDR2 is YFSETQ. CDR3 loop: CASSLEGGTEAFF. For the CDR3, the DNA is TGCGCCAGCAGCTTGGAGGGGGGCACTGAAGCTTTCTTT. Variable domain in full (rest from reference TRBV5-1 and TRBJ1-1): KAGVTQTPRYLIKTRGQQVTLSCSPISGHRSVSWYQQTPGQGLQFLFEYFSETQRNKGNFPGRFSGRQFSNSRSEMNVSTLELGDSALYLCASSLEGGTEAFFGQGTRLTVV.

The gene calls are TRBV11-3 and TRBJ2-3; possible D gene TRBD2, 6 bases. This CDR3 has 15 amino acids. Germline V CDR1 and CDR2: SGHNT, YENEEA. V dropped 5 bases and J dropped 1 base, with 13 bases sitting between them. The CDR3 bases are TGTGCCAGCAGCCCGCGGGGAGGCGGCACAGATACGCAGTATTTT. This encodes CASSPRGGGTDTQYF.

DNA of the CDR3: TGTGCCACCAGCAGAGATGGGGGGGTTCTTACAGATACGCAGTATTTT. It yields the protein CATSRDGGVLTDTQYF. The V call is TRBV15, the J call TRBJ2-3; 7 bases fit TRBD2. Germline-derived CDR1 and CDR2 are LNHNV and YYDKDF (reference sequence). The CDR3 totals 16 residues. The junction had 6 bases not matched to a gene; V was cut back by 0 bases and J by 3 bases.

The J gene is TRBJ2-1, the V gene TRBV7-2, with 7 positions matching TRBD2. With 11 bases clipped from V and 0 bases from J, the junction kept 4 bases outside the gene matches. CDR1 and CDR2 from the germline V gene are SGHTA and FQGNSA. The CDR3 has 13 residues. Written as DNA, the CDR3 is TGTGCCTCAGGCGGGGGCTCCTACAATGAGCAGTTCTTC. This sequence encodes CASGGGSYNEQFF.

The rearrangement uses TRBV19 and TRBJ1-5, with 9 bases aligning to TRBD1. Unmatched junction bases numbered 5, after V lost 3 bases and J lost 2 bases. The CDR3 totals 16 residues. From germline, CDR1 is LNHDA and CDR2 SQIVND (reference sequence). The CDR3 protein is CASSIPGQGGNQPQHF. The CDR3 coding sequence is TGTGCCAGTAGTATCCCGGGACAGGGTGGCAATCAGCCCCAGCATTTT.

The chain is built from TRBV7-8 and TRBJ2-1; D possibly uses TRBD1 or TRBD2 (5 bases each). The CDR3 consists of 15 residues. From germline, CDR1 is SGHVS and CDR2 FQNEAQ. V lost 4 bases and J 3 bases, leaving 13 bases between the germline ends. CDR3 region: CASSYGGNLYNEQFF. CDR3 bases: TGTGCCAGCAGCTATGGGGGAAATCTCTACAATGAGCAGTTCTTC.